This TCR beta chain emerged from a study of blood T cell repertoires in COVID-19. At the level of the study: Sites across the United States, Italy and Spain contributed samples from acute and convalescent COVID-19. PBMCs, B-cell-depleted T cells, or T cells were the source of the cDNA or gDNA that made up the material.

The CDR3 runs to 16 residues. Germline values: CDR1 SNHLY, CDR2 FYNNEI. V lost 8 bases to trimming and J lost 10 bases, with 26 bases between them. In the authors' methods: The authors estimated nucleated cell counts from reference gene primer amplification. The assay was immunoSEQ multiplex PCR, and TCRdb's table has in-frame clones only and misses some. From that table come the V and J calls and clone size; the DNA was used to work out D and trimming. Of about 670,000 clones in the sample, about 87% were seen once. The clonotype originates from a woman under 30 with acute or convalescent COVID-19. The gene calls are TRBV2 and TRBJ1-4, with unresolved D. What was sequenced was peripheral blood. The CDR3 nucleotides read TGTGCCAGCGGATATACAGAGGGAAGAACACTTAGAAAACTGTTTTTT. Its translation: CASGYTEGRTLRKLFF.